This T cell receptor (beta chain) was identified in a study of blood T cell repertoires in COVID-19. CDR3 length equals 15 residues. Germline-derived CDR1 and CDR2 are SGHNT and YENEEA. The V and J ends lost 2 bases and 1 base respectively, with 9 bases between them. Libraries were prepared by immunoSEQ multiplex PCR; TCRdb keeps only in-frame clonotypes and omits some of them. The sample consists of 60,000 to 85,000 clones, 80% to 90% of them appearing once. The chain is built from TRBV11-3 and TRBJ1-3, with D possibly matching TRBD1 (5 bases). Sequencing used peripheral blood. This receptor was obtained from a man aged 50 to 60 with active COVID-19. The CDR3 region is CASSLTRDSGNTIYF. In DNA form, the CDR3 reads TGTGCCAGCAGCTTAACCAGGGATTCTGGAAACACCATATATTTT.